This T cell receptor (beta chain) comes out of a study of T cells in Graves' hyperthyroidism and ophthalmopathy. Study observations and caveats: Model output signaled ophthalmopathy a median around 5.9 months ahead of onset.

There were TCR beta CDR3 regions amplified from RNA transcripts. The HTBI primer set drove a first-round RT-PCR of the TCR CDR3. TCRdb re-derived calls from the multiplex PCR reads in MiXCR, one entry per CDR3 protein. The sample shows about 640,000 distinct CDR3 sequences, around 20% of them seen only once. For the diagnoses, clinical symptoms, serum thyroxine and TRAb, thyroid ultrasound and orbital computed tomography were used. This clonotype was observed a handful of times. Its antigen is still unknown. At one end, the junction sequence differs from germline, possibly due to a read error. The TCR sequence derives from a man between 25 and 39 years old with Graves' ophthalmopathy. Sequencing was done on a sample of blood.

The CDR3 region has the DNA TGTGCCGGCAGTTTAACAGGGGCTGGAAACACCATATATTTT. Translation: CAGSLTGAGNTIYF. The chain uses TRBV12-3 or TRBV12-4 and TRBJ1-3, with 7 bases fitting TRBD1. CDR3 length: 14 amino acids.